A single sample gave rise to the 5 T cell receptor beta chains below, sequenced in a study of blood T cell repertoires in COVID-19. Here immunoSEQ multiplex PCR was the method, and the copy in TCRdb shows in-frame clones only, minus some. Of 250,000 to 350,000 clones in the sample, about 88% were seen once. Material for sequencing was peripheral blood. These receptors came from a human donor with COVID-19, enrolled during active disease. The donor label of this sample is uncertain.

The chain uses TRBV2 and TRBJ1-5, with D possibly TRBD1 on 5 matching bases. V was cut by 10 bases and J by 1 base, with 17 bases left in between. The CDR3 is 15 amino acids. Germline loops: CDR1 SNHLY, CDR2 FYNNEI. CDR3 bases: TGTGCCACGAGATCCTCCGGGGGAAGCAATCAGCCCCAGCATTTT. Amino acids: CATRSSGGSNQPQHF.

The J gene is TRBJ1-5, the V gene TRBV2, with D possibly TRBD1 on 6 matching bases. Germline CDR1 reads SNHLY; CDR2 reads FYNNEI. Trimming cost V 5 bases and J 0 bases, with 11 bases left between them. This CDR3 contains 15 residues. CDR3 nucleotide sequence: TGTGCCAGCAGTCCTCGACAGGCTAGCAATCAGCCCCAGCATTTT. This encodes CASSPRQASNQPQHF.

The chain has TRBV20-1 and TRBJ2-1; D perhaps matches TRBD2 (5 bases). CDR1 is DFQATT and CDR2 is SNEGSKA in the germline V gene (reference sequence). The CDR3 contains 16 residues. The V gene lost 3 bases and the J gene lost 0 bases, with 15 bases spanning the gap. Here the CDR3 DNA reads TGCAGTGCTAGTACAACCCTAGCTTCCTCCTACAATGAGCAGTTCTTC. Amino acids: CSASTTLASSYNEQFF.

The chain joins TRBV9 to TRBJ2-6; TRBD1 agrees at 9 bases. With 1 base clipped from V and 1 base from J, the junction kept 12 bases outside the gene matches. This CDR3 contains 20 residues. Looked up from germline, CDR1 is SGDLS and CDR2 is YYNGEE. The CDR3 DNA sequence: TGTGCCAGCAGCGTAAGGTCCTGGGGACAGGGCCCTTCTGGGGCCAACGTCCTGACTTTC. The encoded protein is CASSVRSWGQGPSGANVLTF.

The chain is built from TRBV7-2 and TRBJ1-3; possibly TRBD1 for D (5 bases). CDR3 length equals 17 residues. Trimming removed 0 bases from V and 0 bases from J, with 12 bases in between. CDR1 and CDR2 from the germline V gene are SGHTA and FQGNSA. CDR3 protein: CASSLAGQGFSGNTIYF. The DNA of the CDR3 is TGTGCCAGCAGCTTAGCGGGTCAGGGATTCTCTGGAAACACCATATATTTT.